The source of this TCR beta chain is a study of naive and memory T cell subsets. The CDR3 covers 12 residues. V dropped 4 bases and J dropped 3 bases, with 7 bases sitting between them. Germline V gives CDR1 SGDLS, CDR2 YYNGEE. Treatment in this sample: skin biopsy from PPD injection site in Mantoux-positive individual. TCR cDNA received a 3' ligated oligonucleotide that carried a UMI. Unsorted total RNA, about 1 to 1,100 ng, was DNase treated before reverse transcription. Study-wide results and caveats: The RNA method is potentially sensitive to activation and differentiation changes. Higher TCR numbers at tuberculin sites reflect T cell infiltration, per interpretation. Both skin biopsy types reportedly yielded TCRs, tuberculin sites far more.

A note on this clonotype: Antigen unknown.

Amplification of ligated cDNA took four PCR rounds with SP2 and nested alpha and beta constant primers. One entry per CDR3 protein results from TCRdb running MiXCR on the UMI-ligation and nested PCR reads. The table shows tens of thousands of distinct CDR3 sequences, with roughly 6.6% occurring only once. V usage is TRBV9 and J usage is TRBJ1-1, with D uncertain. The clonotype comes from an adult in good health. The starting material was skin, obtained from a tuberculin skin test site. This CDR3 is CASSTLDTEAFF. In nucleotides, the CDR3 is TGTGCCAGCAGCACCCTTGACACTGAAGCTTTCTTT.